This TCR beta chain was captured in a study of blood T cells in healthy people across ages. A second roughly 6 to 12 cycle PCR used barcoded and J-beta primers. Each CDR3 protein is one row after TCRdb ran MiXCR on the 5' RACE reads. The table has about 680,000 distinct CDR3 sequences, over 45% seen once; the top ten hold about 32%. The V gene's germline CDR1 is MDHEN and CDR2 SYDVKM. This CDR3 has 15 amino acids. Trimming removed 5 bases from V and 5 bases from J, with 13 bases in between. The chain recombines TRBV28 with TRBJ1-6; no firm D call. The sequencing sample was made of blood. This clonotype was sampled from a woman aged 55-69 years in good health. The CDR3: CASSPLGLNNSPLHF. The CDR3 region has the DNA TGTGCCAGCAGTCCCCTCGGACTGAATAATTCACCCCTCCACTTT.